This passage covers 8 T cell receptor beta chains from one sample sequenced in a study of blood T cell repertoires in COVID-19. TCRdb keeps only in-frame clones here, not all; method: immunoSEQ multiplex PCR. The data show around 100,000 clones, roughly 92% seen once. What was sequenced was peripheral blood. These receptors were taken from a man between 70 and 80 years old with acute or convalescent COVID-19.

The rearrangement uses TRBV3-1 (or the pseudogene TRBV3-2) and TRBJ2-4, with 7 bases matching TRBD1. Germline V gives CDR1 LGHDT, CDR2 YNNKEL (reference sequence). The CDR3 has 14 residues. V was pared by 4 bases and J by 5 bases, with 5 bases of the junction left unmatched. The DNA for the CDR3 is TGTGCCAGCAGCCCTAGGACAGGAGAAAACATTCAGTACTTC. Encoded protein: CASSPRTGENIQYF.

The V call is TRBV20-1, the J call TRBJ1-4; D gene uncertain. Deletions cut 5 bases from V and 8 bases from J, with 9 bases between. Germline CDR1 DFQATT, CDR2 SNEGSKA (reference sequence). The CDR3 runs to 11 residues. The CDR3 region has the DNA TGCAGTGCTGCACACAACGAAAAACTGTTTTTT. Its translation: CSAAHNEKLFF.

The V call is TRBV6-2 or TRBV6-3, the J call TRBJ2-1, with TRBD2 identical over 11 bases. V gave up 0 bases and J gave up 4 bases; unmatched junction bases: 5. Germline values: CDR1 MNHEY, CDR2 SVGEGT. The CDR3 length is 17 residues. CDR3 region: CASSYSMGLAEYNEQFF. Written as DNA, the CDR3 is TGTGCCAGCAGTTACTCGATGGGACTAGCGGAGTACAATGAGCAGTTCTTC.

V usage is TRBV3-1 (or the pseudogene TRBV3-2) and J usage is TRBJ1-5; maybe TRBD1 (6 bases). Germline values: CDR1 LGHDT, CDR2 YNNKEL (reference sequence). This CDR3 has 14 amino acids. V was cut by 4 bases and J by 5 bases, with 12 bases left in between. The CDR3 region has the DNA TGTGCCAGCAGCCCGAGTACAGGGTATCAGCCCCAGCATTTT. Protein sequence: CASSPSTGYQPQHF.

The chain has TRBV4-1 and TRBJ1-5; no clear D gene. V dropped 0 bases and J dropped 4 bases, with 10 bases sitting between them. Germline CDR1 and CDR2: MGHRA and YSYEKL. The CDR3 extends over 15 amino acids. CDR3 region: CASSQDLQLNQPQHF. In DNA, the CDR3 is TGCGCCAGCAGCCAAGATTTACAGCTAAATCAGCCCCAGCATTTT.

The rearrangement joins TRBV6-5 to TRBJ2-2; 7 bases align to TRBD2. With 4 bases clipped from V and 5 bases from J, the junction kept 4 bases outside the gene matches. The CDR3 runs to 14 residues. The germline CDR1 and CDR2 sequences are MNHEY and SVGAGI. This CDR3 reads CASSFRRETGELFF. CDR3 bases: TGTGCCAGCAGTTTCCGGCGGGAGACCGGGGAGCTGTTTTTT.

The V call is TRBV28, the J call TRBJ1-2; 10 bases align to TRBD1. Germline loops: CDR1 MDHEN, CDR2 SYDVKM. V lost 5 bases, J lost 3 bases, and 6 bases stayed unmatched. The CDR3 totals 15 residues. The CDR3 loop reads CASSPRTGGDYGYTF. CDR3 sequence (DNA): TGTGCCAGCAGTCCGCGGACAGGGGGGGACTATGGCTACACCTTC.

The CDR3 DNA follows: TGTGCCAGCTCACCATCCAGCGGGGGAGGTGATACGCAGTATTTT. It specifies CASSPSSGGGDTQYF. The rearrangement joins TRBV18 to TRBJ2-3; 8 nucleotides agree with TRBD2. After removal of 2 bases from V and 6 bases from J, the junction contained 7 bases not matched to a gene. The germline V gene has CDR1 KGHSH and CDR2 LQKENI. The CDR3 covers 15 residues.